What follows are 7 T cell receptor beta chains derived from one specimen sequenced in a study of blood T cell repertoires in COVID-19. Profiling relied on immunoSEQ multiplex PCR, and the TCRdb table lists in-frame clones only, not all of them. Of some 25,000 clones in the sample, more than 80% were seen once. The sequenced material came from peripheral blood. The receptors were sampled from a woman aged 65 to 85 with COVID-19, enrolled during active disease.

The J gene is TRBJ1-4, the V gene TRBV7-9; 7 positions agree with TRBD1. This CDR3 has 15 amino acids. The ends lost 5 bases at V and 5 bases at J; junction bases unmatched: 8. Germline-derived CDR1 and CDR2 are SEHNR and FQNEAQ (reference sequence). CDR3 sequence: CASSGRTGLNEKLFF. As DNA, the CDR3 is TGTGCCAGCAGCGGGCGGACAGGCCTCAATGAAAAACTGTTTTTT. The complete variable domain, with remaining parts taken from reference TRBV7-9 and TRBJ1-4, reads DTGVSQNPRHKITKRGQNVTFRCDPISEHNRLYWYRQTLGQGPEFLTYFQNEAQLEKSRLLSDRFSAERPKGSFSTLEIQRTEQGDSAMYLCASSGRTGLNEKLFFGSGTQLSVL.

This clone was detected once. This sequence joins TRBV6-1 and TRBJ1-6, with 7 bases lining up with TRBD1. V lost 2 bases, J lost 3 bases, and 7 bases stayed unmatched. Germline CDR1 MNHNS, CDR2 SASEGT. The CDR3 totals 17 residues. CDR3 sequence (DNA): TGTGCCAGCAGTGAACTAACACAGGGGTTCTATAATTCACCCCTCCACTTT. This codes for CASSELTQGFYNSPLHF.

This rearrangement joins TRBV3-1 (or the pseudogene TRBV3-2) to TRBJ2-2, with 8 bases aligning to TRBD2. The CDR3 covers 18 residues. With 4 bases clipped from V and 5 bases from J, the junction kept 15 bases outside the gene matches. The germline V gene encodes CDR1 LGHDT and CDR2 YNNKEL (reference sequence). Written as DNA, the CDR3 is TGTGCCAGCAGCCCCCTGGCCGGGGGGGTCGGAGGAACCGGGGAGCTGTTTTTT. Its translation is CASSPLAGGVGGTGELFF.

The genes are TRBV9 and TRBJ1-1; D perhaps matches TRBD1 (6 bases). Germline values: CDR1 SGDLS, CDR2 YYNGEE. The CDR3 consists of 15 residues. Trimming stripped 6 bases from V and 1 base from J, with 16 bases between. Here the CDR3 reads CASTPAGAGNTEAFF. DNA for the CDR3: TGTGCCAGCACACCTGCGGGGGCGGGGAACACTGAAGCTTTCTTT. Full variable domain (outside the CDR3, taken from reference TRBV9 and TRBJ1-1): DSGVTQTPKHLITATGQRVTLRCSPRSGDLSVYWYQQSLDQGLQFLIQYYNGEERAKGNILERFSAQQFPDLHSELNLSSLELGDSALYFCASTPAGAGNTEAFFGQGTRLTVV.

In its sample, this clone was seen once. As DNA, the CDR3 is TGTGCCAGCAGCAGATCCGCCCTGAGCTCTGGAAACACCATATATTTT. Amino acid sequence: CASSRSALSSGNTIYF. This chain links TRBV7-6 with TRBJ1-3, with D unresolved. The V and J ends lost 5 bases and 0 bases respectively, with 14 bases between them. Germline loops: CDR1 SGHVS, CDR2 FNYEAQ. The CDR3 extends over 16 amino acids.

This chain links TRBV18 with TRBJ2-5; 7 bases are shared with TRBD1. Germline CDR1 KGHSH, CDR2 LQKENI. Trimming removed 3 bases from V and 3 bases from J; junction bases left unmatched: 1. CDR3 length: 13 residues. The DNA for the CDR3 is TGTGCCAGCTCACCTGGGACAGAAGAGACCCAGTACTTC. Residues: CASSPGTEETQYF.

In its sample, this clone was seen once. The CDR3 sequence is CASSTGLGDIQYF. The CDR3 DNA reads as TGTGCCAGCAGTACGGGACTTGGAGACATTCAGTACTTC. The rearrangement uses TRBV12-3 or TRBV12-4 and TRBJ2-4; a possible D gene is TRBD2 (6 bases). V was trimmed by 5 bases and J by 8 bases, leaving 13 bases between them. The CDR3 sequence is 13 residues long.